This record looks at one T cell receptor (beta chain) sequence and its context. The antigen remains undetermined. This sample stems from a study of brain T cells in children with intractable seizures. The study's findings and limits: HCMV serostatus was not known, and viral specificity came from CDR3 similarity only.

The time point here: blood from clinic visit 5 months post-surgery; TSC patient then seizure free. Surgery cases with the highest brain T cell transcript signatures were chosen for sequencing. V shed 3 bases, J shed 11 bases, and the junction held 12 bases outside the gene matches. Germline V gene sequence: CDR1 MGHRA, CDR2 YSYEKL. The CDR3 is 15 residues long. The data were produced by immunoSEQ multiplex PCR, yet TCRdb's version contains in-frame clones alone and is incomplete. The repertoire holds a few hundred thousand clones, with roughly 93% as singletons. The chain is built from TRBV4-1 and TRBJ2-1, with 8 bases that match TRBD2. This receptor was identified in a boy under three years old with tuberous sclerosis and intractable seizures. Source: peripheral blood, taken more than 4 months after surgery. CDR3 loop: CASSHEPGLVTQQFF. The CDR3 bases are TGCGCCAGCAGCCACGAGCCGGGACTAGTAACGCAGCAGTTCTTC.